This T cell receptor beta chain was profiled in a study of shared clonotypes between healthy human individuals. TCRdb keeps only in-frame clones here, not all; method: immunoSEQ multiplex PCR. The sample holds fewer than 800,000 clones, just over 90% seen once. Naive CD8 cells were CD45RO-negative, positively selected for CCR7, excluding terminally differentiated effector memory CD45RA+ cells. CDR1 and CDR2 from the germline V gene are MNHNY and SVGAGI (reference sequence). V lost 5 bases to trimming and J lost 3 bases; unmatched junction nucleotides: 3. CDR3 length: 15 residues. The sequence was obtained from a man aged 25-45 years in good health. The chain uses TRBV6-6 and TRBJ2-3, with 12 bases aligning to TRBD2. Sequencing used naive CD8+ T cells sorted from blood. In nucleotides, the CDR3 is TGTGCCAGCAGTCCCGGACTAGCGGGAACAGATACGCAGTATTTT. Residues: CASSPGLAGTDTQYF.